This is a list of T cell receptor beta chains from one sample in a study of vaccination effects on CD4 cells after COVID-19. The protocol was immunoSEQ multiplex PCR, while the TCRdb copy is restricted to in-frame clones and leaves out a portion. The repertoire consists of around 30,000 clones, with roughly 80% occurring once and the leading ten covering approximately 14%. Antigens for these TCRs are unknown. This material consisted of CD4+ T cells from PBMCs cultured with HCoV-229E spike peptides, taken after COVID-19 vaccination. These receptors were obtained from a human donor who received a COVID-19 vaccine. Both conserved end residues are part of each CDR3. Fields, in order: CDR3 protein, CDR3 DNA, J gene, D gene, V gene, clone size. The D gene is left open where the match is weak. Size values are once, few and many counts, or a class for expanded clones, and some rows have none.

CASTQSSGNTIYF,TGTGCCAGCACTCAAAGCTCTGGAAACACCATATATTTT,TRBJ1-3,NA,TRBV6-5,NA
CASRDPGTEAFF,TGTGCCAGCAGGGATCCGGGGACTGAAGCTTTCTTT,TRBJ1-1,NA,TRBV6-5,NA
CASKEGPGDQYEQYF,TGTGCCAGCAAAGAGGGCCCAGGGGACCAATACGAGCAGTACTTC,TRBJ2-7,NA,TRBV6-5,NA
CASSVDFGGMGGSTDTQYF,TGTGCCAGCAGCGTAGACTTCGGTGGGATGGGCGGTAGCACAGATACGCAGTATTTT,TRBJ2-3,NA,TRBV9,once
CASSLGQGFLEQYF,TGCGCCAGCAGCTTGGGACAGGGCTTTTTGGAGCAGTACTTC,TRBJ2-7,TRBD1,TRBV5-1,NA
CASSQVYEGSGAFF,TGTGCCAGCAGCCAAGTTTATGAGGGATCGGGAGCTTTCTTT,TRBJ1-1,NA,TRBV3-1/TRBV3-2,few
CASSVGTLRETQYF,TGTGCCAGCAGCGTAGGAACCCTTAGGGAGACCCAGTACTTC,TRBJ2-5,NA,TRBV9,few
CASSPRTLNTEAFF,TGTGCCAGCAGCCCGAGGACTCTAAACACTGAAGCTTTCTTT,TRBJ1-1,NA,TRBV9,NA
CAWSYPLTSRDTQYF,TGTGCCTGGAGTTACCCCCTGACTAGCAGAGATACGCAGTATTTT,TRBJ2-3,TRBD2,TRBV30,once
CASSRAVVSGSWNTEAFF,TGTGCCAGCAGCCGGGCAGTGGTCTCGGGGTCGTGGAACACTGAAGCTTTCTTT,TRBJ1-1,NA,TRBV11-2,few
CASIDTGANTEAFF,TGCGCCAGCATAGACACCGGGGCGAACACTGAAGCTTTCTTT,TRBJ1-1,NA,TRBV5-1,NA
CASSLEPGTQNIQYF,TGTGCCAGCAGCTTAGAACCAGGGACCCAAAACATTCAGTACTTC,TRBJ2-4,NA,TRBV11-1,NA
CASSAGTGKYNEQFF,TGTGCCAGCAGTGCCGGGACAGGGAAATACAATGAGCAGTTCTTC,TRBJ2-1,TRBD1,TRBV25-1,NA
CASSLNLDTGYTF,TGTGCCAGCAGTTTAAATCTGGACACGGGCTACACCTTC,TRBJ1-2,NA,TRBV27,NA
CASGTDDYTQYF,TGTGCCAGCGGGACAGACGATTATACGCAGTATTTT,TRBJ2-3,TRBD1,TRBV9,medium-sized
CASTWGASNTGELFF,TGTGCCAGCACCTGGGGGGCCTCGAACACCGGGGAGCTGTTTTTT,TRBJ2-2,NA,TRBV7-2,NA
CASSFRSEQYF,TGTGCCAGCAGTTTCAGGTCCGAGCAGTACTTC,TRBJ2-7,NA,TRBV2,few
CAIRPQGTNEQYF,TGTGCCATCCGACCCCAGGGGACCAACGAGCAGTACTTC,TRBJ2-7,NA,TRBV10-3,few
CASTGLAGILGEQFF,TGTGCCAGCACCGGACTAGCGGGGATACTGGGTGAGCAGTTCTTC,TRBJ2-1,TRBD2,TRBV2,NA
CASSRDQGDLSIQYF,TGCGCCAGCAGCCGCGACCAGGGGGATCTAAGTATTCAGTACTTC,TRBJ2-7,TRBD1,TRBV4-1,NA
CASSREREGRTGELFF,TGTGCCAGCAGTCGGGAGCGGGAGGGCCGGACCGGGGAGCTGTTTTTT,TRBJ2-2,TRBD2,TRBV5-4,NA
CASSKGVYSNQPQHF,TGTGCCAGTAGTAAAGGGGTTTATAGCAATCAGCCCCAGCATTTT,TRBJ1-5,NA,TRBV19,few